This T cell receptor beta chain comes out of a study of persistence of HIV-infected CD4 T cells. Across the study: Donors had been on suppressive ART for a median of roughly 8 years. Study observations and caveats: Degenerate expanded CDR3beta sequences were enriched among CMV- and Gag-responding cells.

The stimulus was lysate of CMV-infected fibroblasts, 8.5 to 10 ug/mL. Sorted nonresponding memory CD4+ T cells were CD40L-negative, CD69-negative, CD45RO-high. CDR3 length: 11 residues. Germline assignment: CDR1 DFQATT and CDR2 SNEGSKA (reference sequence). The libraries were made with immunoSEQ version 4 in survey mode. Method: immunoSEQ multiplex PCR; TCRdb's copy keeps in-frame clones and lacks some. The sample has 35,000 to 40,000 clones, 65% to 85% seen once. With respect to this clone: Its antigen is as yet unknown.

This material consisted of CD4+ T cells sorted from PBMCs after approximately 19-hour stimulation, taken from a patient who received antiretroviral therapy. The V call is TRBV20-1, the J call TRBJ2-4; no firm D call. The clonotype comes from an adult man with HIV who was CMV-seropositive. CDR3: CSPKTLGIQYF. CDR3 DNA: TGCAGCCCCAAGACCTTGGGCATTCAGTACTTC.